This T cell receptor (beta chain) was documented in a study of CD8+CD57+ T cells in acquired aplastic anemia. Study-level background: DNA from sorted CD4+ and CD8+ cells averaged approximately 3.2 ug.

This clonotype was counted ten times or more. An expansion of CD8+CD57+ cells by flow cytometry had been shown in patients chosen for sequencing. Researchers used genomic DNA as the template to profile TCR beta VDJ and CDR3. TCRdb re-analysed the reads in MiXCR, keeping a single row per CDR3 protein. The sample records approximately 300,000 distinct CDR3 sequences, approximately 57% being singletons. The V and J ends lost 3 bases and 4 bases, in that order; junction bases with no gene match: 0. The V gene's germline CDR1 is SNHLY and CDR2 FYNNEI. This CDR3 is built from 13 residues. The sequenced sample consisted of sorted CD4+, CD8+, or CD8+CD57+ T cells (not recorded which) from PBMCs. The V call is TRBV2, the J call TRBJ2-1, with 7 bases aligning to TRBD2. The sequence came from a human donor with aplastic anemia. This CDR3 reads CASSEGGYNEQFF. In DNA, the CDR3 is TGTGCCAGCAGTGAGGGAGGGTACAATGAGCAGTTCTTC.